This TCR beta chain was observed in a study of CD8+ T cells in alopecia areata. Study observations and caveats: In patients, TCRs were shared less clearly than in mice, and HLA may possibly be involved.

cDNA reverse transcribed from extracted RNA served as the sequencing template. Method: immunoSEQ multiplex PCR; TCRdb's copy keeps in-frame clones and lacks some. The sample includes about 140,000 clones, about 60% seen only once; the top ten take over 4%. About this clone itself: Antigen specificity is unknown.

CDR1 and CDR2 from the germline V gene are SGHVS and FNYEAQ. The CDR3 extends over 16 amino acids. The trim removed 2 bases at V and 0 bases at J, leaving 5 bases unmatched. The V gene is TRBV7-6, the J gene TRBJ2-3; 7 bases align to TRBD1. The clonotype comes from a human donor in good health. Material: CD4+ T cells sorted from blood. CDR3 sequence reads: CASSLTPTGSTDTQYF. The CDR3 DNA follows: TGTGCCAGCAGCTTAACCCCGACAGGGAGCACAGATACGCAGTATTTT.